The TCR beta chain under discussion was sequenced for a study of CD8+ T cells in alopecia areata. Study-level findings and limits: Normal scalp showed lower clonality than lesional scalp, especially alopecia totalis/universalis. TCR sharing was clearer in mice than between patients, perhaps partly owing to patient HLA diversity. Sequences from scalp samples also cover resident alphabeta T cells of normal skin.

Trimming took 4 bases from V and 9 from J, leaving 19 bases between them. The length of the CDR3 is 14 residues. Looked up from germline, CDR1 is MNHEY and CDR2 is SVGAGI. Samples from alopecia areata patients were lesional scalp punch biopsies and peripheral blood. This clone has a handful of counts. Its cognate antigen is unknown. cDNA reverse transcribed from extracted RNA served as the sequencing template. Data came from immunoSEQ multiplex PCR; TCRdb stores just in-frame clones and leaves some out. Of over 200,000 clones listed, about 60% were seen once; the top ten hold around 0.46%. The chain couples TRBV6-5 to TRBJ2-7; a weak D match, TRBD1 (6 bases). The sequence was obtained from a human donor with alopecia areata. Material: CD4+ T cells sorted from blood, obtained at week 0. The CDR3: CASSSIGQLNGQYF. As DNA, the CDR3 is TGTGCCAGCAGTTCCATTGGACAGTTGAACGGGCAGTACTTC.